The present entry profiles one T cell receptor beta chain with its context. This CDR3 has 10 amino acids. V was cut by 8 bases and J by 10 bases, with 9 bases left in between. Looked up from germline, CDR1 is SNHLY and CDR2 is FYNNEI. This specimen belongs to a study of CD8 T cells in Susac syndrome. From blood CD8+ and CD4+ T cells, the TCR beta chain was sequenced. Relapsing-remitting disease, either stable or active, was present in the treatment-naive patients who were the multiple sclerosis controls. An amount of RNA that ranged from roughly 0.45 to 1 ug was reverse transcribed with random hexamers. TCRdb reanalysed the immunoSEQ multiplex PCR reads using MiXCR and keeps one entry per CDR3 protein. Of more than 200,000 distinct CDR3 sequences detected, 92% appear once; the ten largest clones hold about 0.13%.

The gene calls are TRBV2 and TRBJ2-1; D is uncertain. This TCR was recovered from a human donor with multiple sclerosis. The sequenced sample consisted of CD8+ T cells from PBMCs. CDR3 in amino acids: CASFLGEQFF. DNA for the CDR3: TGTGCCAGCTTTTTGGGCGAGCAGTTCTTC. The entire variable domain, with the rest obtained from reference TRBV2 and TRBJ2-1, is as follows: EPEVTQTPSHQVTQMGQEVILRCVPISNHLYFYWYRQILGQKVEFLVSFYNNEISEKSEIFDDQFSVERPDGSNFTLKIRSTKLEDSAMYFCASFLGEQFFGPGTRLTVL.